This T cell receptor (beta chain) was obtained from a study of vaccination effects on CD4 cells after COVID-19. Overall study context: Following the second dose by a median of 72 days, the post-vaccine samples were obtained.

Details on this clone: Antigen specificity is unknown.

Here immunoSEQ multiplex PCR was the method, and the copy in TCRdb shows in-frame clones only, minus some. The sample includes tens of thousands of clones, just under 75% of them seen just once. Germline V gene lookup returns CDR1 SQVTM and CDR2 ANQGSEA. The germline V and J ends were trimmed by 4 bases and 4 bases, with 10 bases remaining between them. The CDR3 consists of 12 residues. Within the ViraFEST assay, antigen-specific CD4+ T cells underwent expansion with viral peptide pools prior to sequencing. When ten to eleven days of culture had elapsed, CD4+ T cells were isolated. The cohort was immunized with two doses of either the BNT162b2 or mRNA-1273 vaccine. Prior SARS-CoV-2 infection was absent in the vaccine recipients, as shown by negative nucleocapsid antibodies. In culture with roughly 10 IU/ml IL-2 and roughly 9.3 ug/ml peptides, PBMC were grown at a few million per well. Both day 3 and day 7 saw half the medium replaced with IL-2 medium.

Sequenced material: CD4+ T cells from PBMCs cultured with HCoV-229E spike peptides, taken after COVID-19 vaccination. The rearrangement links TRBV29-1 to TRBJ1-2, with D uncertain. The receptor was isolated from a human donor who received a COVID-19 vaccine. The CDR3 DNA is TGCAGCGTTGGTAAGGGCTTCTATGGCTACACCTTC. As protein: CSVGKGFYGYTF.